One and the same sample provided the 28 T cell receptor beta chains below, sequenced in a study of blood T cells in healthy people across ages. A second roughly 6 to 11 cycle PCR used barcoded and J-beta primers. TCRdb itself ran the 5' RACE reads through MiXCR, one entry per CDR3 protein. The sample consists of under 1,100,000 distinct CDR3 sequences, about 25% of them appearing once. The data also belong to a second study, concerning T cells of mothers and their children.

The sample was blood. Receptor source: a girl between 2 and 10 years old in good health.

The CDR3 sequence: CSVEETGETQYF. The CDR3 DNA reads TGCAGCGTTGAGGAGACTGGGGAGACCCAGTACTTC. The V gene is TRBV29-1, the J gene TRBJ2-5; D not resolved. Germline CDR1 SQVTM, CDR2 ANQGSEA. CDR3 size: 12 residues. Trimming took off 3 bases at V and 5 bases at J, with 10 bases between the two ends.

This clonotype was recorded at least ten times. The chain has TRBV20-1 and TRBJ1-1; possible D gene TRBD1, 6 bases. Germline values: CDR1 DFQATT, CDR2 SNEGSKA (reference sequence). CDR3 length equals 12 residues. V lost 6 bases, J lost 1 base, and 9 bases lay in between. The CDR3 loop reads CSASTGNTEAFF. Written as DNA, the CDR3 is TGCAGTGCCTCGACAGGGAACACTGAAGCTTTCTTT.

This clonotype was counted between two and nine times. The CDR3 reads CASSSNRGTGELFF. CDR3 sequence (DNA): TGTGCCAGCAGCTCCAACAGGGGCACCGGGGAGCTGTTTTTT. The V and J genes are TRBV7-3 and TRBJ2-2, with 7 nucleotides matching TRBD1. The CDR3 is 14 residues long. The J segment lost 4 bases and the V segment lost 4 bases, leaving 3 bases of the junction unmatched. Germline values: CDR1 SGHTA, CDR2 FQGTGA.

The chain has TRBV28 and TRBJ1-2, with TRBD1 as a possible D gene (6 bases). Germline CDR1 and CDR2: MDHEN and SYDVKM. CDR3 length equals 15 residues. Trimming removed 8 bases at V and 3 bases at J, with 19 bases between. The CDR3 spells CASGSGIPGDYGYTF. DNA for the CDR3: TGTGCCAGCGGAAGTGGGATACCAGGGGACTATGGCTACACCTTC.

This clonotype was seen ten or more times. At one of its ends the junction is not consistent with the germline gene, which may arise from a read error. The chain joins TRBV7-7 to TRBJ2-5; D is uncertain. CDR3 length equals 15 residues. Germline V gives CDR1 SSHAT, CDR2 FNYEAQ (reference sequence). CDR3 sequence: CASSLAPMTGETQYF. The CDR3, as DNA: TGTGCTAGCAGCTTAGCTCCCATGACGGGAGAGACCCAGTACTTC.

The chain carries TRBV29-1 and TRBJ1-1, with D unresolved. Germline V gives CDR1 SQVTM, CDR2 ANQGSEA. The V gene lost 4 bases and the J gene lost 1 base, with 10 bases spanning the gap. The length of the CDR3 is 13 residues. For the CDR3, the DNA is TGCAGCGTTGGTTTTTATTCGAACACTGAAGCTTTCTTT. Encoded protein: CSVGFYSNTEAFF.

This clonotype appeared a few times. The CDR3 loop is CASSLRGSFSDEQYF. CDR3 bases: TGTGCCAGCAGCTTACGCGGGAGTTTCTCGGACGAGCAGTACTTC. The chain is built from TRBV9 and TRBJ2-7, with 7 bases identical to TRBD2. The J segment lost 5 bases and the V segment lost 4 bases, leaving 12 bases of the junction unmatched. Germline loops: CDR1 SGDLS, CDR2 YYNGEE. The CDR3 sequence is 15 residues long.

A few counts support this clonotype. The CDR3 sequence: CASRDGEVYGYTF. The CDR3 nucleotides are TGTGCCAGCAGGGATGGGGAGGTATATGGCTACACCTTC. The genes are TRBV7-9 and TRBJ1-2; D remains ambiguous. Germline V gene sequence: CDR1 SEHNR, CDR2 FQNEAQ (reference sequence). The CDR3 runs 13 residues. V was pared by 6 bases and J by 5 bases, with 13 bases between. Full variable domain (missing parts from reference TRBV7-9 and TRBJ1-2): DTGVSQNPRHKITKRGQNVTFRCDPISEHNRLYWYRQTLGQGPEFLTYFQNEAQLEKSRLLSDRFSAERPKGSFSTLEIQRTEQGDSAMYLCASRDGEVYGYTFGSGTRLTVV.

This clonotype was recorded a few times. Here the CDR3 reads CSVEMGTAGEKLFF. In nucleotides, the CDR3 is TGCAGCGTTGAAATGGGCACCGCGGGTGAAAAACTGTTTTTT. The chain couples TRBV29-1 to TRBJ1-4, with D unclear. The CDR3 covers 14 residues. Germline V gene data show CDR1 as SQVTM and CDR2 as ANQGSEA. V was shortened by 2 bases and J by 7 bases, with 14 bases between the two germline ends.

This clonotype was counted only a few times. This may be a read error: a much more frequent sequence differs by one nucleotide. This chain uses TRBV4-3 with TRBJ2-4; TRBD1 is a possible D gene (6 bases). CDR1 is LGHNA and CDR2 is YSLEER in the germline V gene. The CDR3 has 14 amino acids. CDR3 DNA sequence: TGCGCCAGCAGCCAAGATAGGGGATGGGACATTCGGTACTTC. This encodes CASSQDRGWDIRYF.

The chain uses TRBV4-1 and TRBJ2-5, with 9 bases lining up with TRBD2. The ends lost 4 bases at V and 4 bases at J; junction bases unmatched: 7. This CDR3 has 15 residues. The germline gives CDR1 MGHRA, CDR2 YSYEKL. The CDR3 DNA reads TGCGCCAGCAGCCTCCTCCCGACTAGCGGAGAGACCCAGTACTTC. Translating it yields CASSLLPTSGETQYF.

This clonotype has at least ten counts. The chain uses TRBV5-1 and TRBJ2-6; D remains unclear. V lost 4 bases, J lost 1 base, and 9 bases lay in between. CDR3 length equals 15 residues. Germline CDR1 reads SGHRS; CDR2 reads YFSETQ. The CDR3 protein is CASSPFRSGANVLTF. The CDR3 DNA reads TGCGCCAGCAGCCCCTTTCGATCTGGGGCCAACGTCCTGACTTTC.

The genes are TRBV9 and TRBJ2-3; TRBD2 matches at 8 bases. Trimming at V came to 1 base and at J to 5 bases, leaving 12 bases not matched to a gene. Looked up from germline, CDR1 is SGDLS and CDR2 is YYNGEE. This CDR3 is 17 amino acids long. CDR3 in DNA: TGTGCCAGCAGCGTATCCCGAGGCGGGGGGCAGGTAGATACGCAGTATTTT. The encoded protein is CASSVSRGGGQVDTQYF.

V and J are TRBV29-1 and TRBJ2-7, with a possible D match to TRBD1 (7 bases). V lost 4 bases, J lost 5 bases, and 15 bases lay in between. This CDR3 region has 13 residues. Germline V CDR1 and CDR2: SQVTM, ANQGSEA. The CDR3 here is CSVVTTGRHEQYF. The CDR3 bases are TGCAGCGTTGTAACGACAGGGAGGCACGAGCAGTACTTC.

This clonotype was seen more than once but under ten times. The chain couples TRBV6-2 or TRBV6-3 to TRBJ2-5; 8 bases are shared with TRBD1. Looked up from germline, CDR1 is MNHEY and CDR2 is SVGEGT. CDR3 length: 16 amino acids. The ends lost 2 bases at V and 3 bases at J; junction bases unmatched: 8. The CDR3: CASSYGPGGREETQYF. The CDR3 nucleotides are TGTGCCAGCAGTTACGGGCCAGGGGGCAGGGAAGAGACCCAGTACTTC.

The chain employs TRBV4-2 and TRBJ2-1; D not resolved. The CDR3 covers 14 residues. From germline, CDR1 is LGHNA and CDR2 YNFKEQ. V gave up 0 bases and J gave up 7 bases, with 10 bases separating them. CDR3 region: CASSQEHAPNEQFF. The CDR3 DNA is TGTGCCAGCAGCCAAGAACACGCCCCTAATGAGCAGTTCTTC.

This clonotype appeared a single time. The V and J genes are TRBV12-3 or TRBV12-4 and TRBJ1-2; D is unresolved. There are 17 residues in the CDR3. V gave up 2 bases and J gave up 4 bases, with 20 bases separating them. CDR3: CASSLSELGSSLYGYTF. The CDR3 DNA follows: TGTGCCAGCAGTTTAAGTGAGTTAGGCAGCTCCCTCTATGGCTACACCTTC.

This clonotype was detected a few times. The V gene is TRBV20-1, the J gene TRBJ2-3, with 13 bases matching TRBD2. The CDR3 is 19 amino acids. After removal of 0 bases from V and 2 bases from J, the junction contained 11 bases not matched to a gene. CDR1 and CDR2 (germline): DFQATT, SNEGSKA (reference sequence). In DNA, the CDR3 is TGCAGTGCTAGAGATCTCGGGACTAGCGGGATCTTTTCCACAGATACGCAGTATTTT. It specifies CSARDLGTSGIFSTDTQYF.

V is TRBV2 and J is TRBJ2-7, with D hard to call. This CDR3 comprises 10 residues. Trimming stripped 8 bases from V and 6 bases from J, with 8 bases between. Germline V lookup: CDR1 SNHLY, CDR2 FYNNEI. The CDR3 region is CASLNTEQYF. Here the CDR3 DNA reads TGTGCCAGCCTGAATACCGAGCAGTACTTC.

The rearrangement uses TRBV27 and TRBJ2-7; possible D gene TRBD1, 5 bases. This CDR3 has 14 amino acids. CDR1 MNHEY and CDR2 SMNVEV come from the germline V gene (reference sequence). Between the trimmed V and J ends, which lost 5 bases and 4 bases, there was a span of 15 bases. CDR3 in DNA: TGTGCCAGCAGTGACGGACATGCCTTATACGAGCAGTACTTC. Encoded protein: CASSDGHALYEQYF.

This chain links TRBV29-1 with TRBJ2-7; D not resolved. Germline V gene sequence: CDR1 SQVTM, CDR2 ANQGSEA. V lost 4 bases, J lost 0 bases, and 10 bases lay in between. The CDR3 extends over 13 amino acids. The CDR3 region is CSVGLVYSYEQYF. CDR3 coding DNA: TGCAGCGTTGGTTTGGTCTACTCCTACGAGCAGTACTTC.

The chain links TRBV6-6 to TRBJ1-6; D gene ambiguous. There are 15 residues in the CDR3. Germline loops: CDR1 MNHNY, CDR2 SVGAGI (reference sequence). V dropped 10 bases and J dropped 0 bases, with 13 bases sitting between them. The DNA of the CDR3 is TGTGCCACACTAAAAGAGAGCTCCTATAATTCACCCCTCCACTTT. Translated, it gives CATLKESSYNSPLHF.

The chain joins TRBV7-9 to TRBJ2-2; the D call may be TRBD1 or TRBD2 (5 bases each). The CDR3 covers 13 residues. Germline assignment: CDR1 SEHNR and CDR2 FQNEAQ (reference sequence). V dropped 2 bases and J dropped 7 bases, with 8 bases sitting between them. The DNA of the CDR3 is TGTGCCAGCAGCTTAAGGGACCTCGGGGAGCTGTTTTTT. Protein: CASSLRDLGELFF.

This clonotype was found a few times. The chain uses TRBV29-1 and TRBJ1-1; 9 nucleotides agree with TRBD1. CDR3 size: 14 residues. CDR1 is SQVTM, CDR2 ANQGSEA, per germline. Trimming took 2 bases from V and 4 from J; bases not matched to a gene: 5. This CDR3 is CSVETGQGPTEAFF. The CDR3 bases are TGCAGCGTTGAAACAGGACAGGGGCCCACTGAAGCTTTCTTT.

The rearrangement uses TRBV11-3 and TRBJ2-5; 8 nucleotides align to TRBD2. Judging by the DNA end, TRBJ2-1 fits better; the J call may be wrong. This CDR3 spans 13 amino acids. Germline CDR1 SGHNT, CDR2 YENEEA. This CDR3 reads CASSPLAGIEQFF. For the CDR3, the DNA is TGTGCCAGCAGCCCGTTAGCGGGGATTGAGCAGTTCTTC.

The chain combines TRBV2 with TRBJ2-1, with 11 positions matching TRBD2. Germline V lookup: CDR1 SNHLY, CDR2 FYNNEI. V trimming: 8 bases; J trimming: 9 bases; junction bases outside the gene matches: 15. The CDR3 contains 16 residues. In nucleotides, the CDR3 is TGTGCCAGCGACGGTCCTGGGACTAGCGGAGCCAGTGAGCAGTTCTTC. Translated: CASDGPGTSGASEQFF.

The V call is TRBV7-2, the J call TRBJ1-6, with 7 positions matching TRBD1. CDR3 length: 17 amino acids. Trimming at V came to 4 bases and at J to 7 bases, leaving 13 bases not matched to a gene. Per the germline V gene, CDR1 is SGHTA and CDR2 is FQGNSA. CDR3 in DNA: TGTGCCAGCAGCTCTAGATACACCGGGACAGCAAATTCACCCCTCCACTTT. It codes for CASSSRYTGTANSPLHF. The variable domain in full, completed from reference TRBV7-2 and TRBJ1-6, reads GAGVSQSPSNKVTEKGKDVELRCDPISGHTALYWYRQSLGQGLEFLIYFQGNSAPDKSGLPSDRFSAERTGGSVSTLTIQRTQQEDSAVYLCASSSRYTGTANSPLHFGNGTRLTVT.

This sequence joins TRBV27 and TRBJ2-3; D is undetermined. V dropped 7 bases and J dropped 5 bases, with 13 bases sitting between them. Germline lookup yields CDR1 MNHEY and CDR2 SMNVEV (reference sequence). The CDR3 is made up of 13 amino acids. The CDR3 DNA follows: TGTGCCAGCAAATCCTCCCTGGAAGATACGCAGTATTTT. This sequence encodes CASKSSLEDTQYF.